The 20 T cell receptor beta chains reported below all come from one sample, sequenced in a study of T cells after yellow fever vaccination. TCRdb re-called the 5' RACE reads with MiXCR, one entry per CDR3 protein. The sample carries about 330,000 distinct CDR3 sequences, roughly 8% recorded once. Sequenced here: PBMCs, sampled about 41 days after the first yellow fever vaccination. The source is a man aged 18 to 29 who received the YFV17D yellow fever vaccine.

The chain is built from TRBV20-1 and TRBJ2-7; no clear D. The CDR3 sequence is 13 residues long. From germline, CDR1 is DFQATT and CDR2 SNEGSKA (reference sequence). V was cut by 1 base and J by 3 bases, with 10 bases left in between. DNA of the CDR3: TGCAGTGCTAGAGGGATCGACCGCTACGAGCAGTACGTC. Protein product: CSARGIDRYEQYV.

J is TRBJ2-3 and V is TRBV20-1; TRBD2 aligns across 15 bases. Germline V lookup: CDR1 DFQATT, CDR2 SNEGSKA (reference sequence). V gave up 5 bases and J gave up 2 bases; unmatched junction bases: 11. The CDR3 loop spans 18 amino acids. For the CDR3, the DNA is TGCAGTGCTCGAGGACTAGCGGGGGGGACCGTCTACACAGATACGCAGTATTTT. Protein product: CSARGLAGGTVYTDTQYF.

The genes are TRBV7-6 and TRBJ1-5; D is undetermined. V lost 5 bases and J 0 bases, leaving 17 bases between the germline ends. The germline gives CDR1 SGHVS, CDR2 FNYEAQ. The CDR3 has 17 residues. CDR3 nucleotides: TGTGCCAGCAGCCCCGGATACTGGAGGAATAGCAATCAGCCCCAGCATTTT. Its protein is CASSPGYWRNSNQPQHF. Based on the CDR3 plus reference TRBV7-6 and TRBJ1-5, the full variable domain is GAGVSQSPRYKVTKRGQDVALRCDPISGHVSLYWYRQALGQGPEFLTYFNYEAQQDKSGLPNDRFSAERPEGSISTLTIQRTEQRDSAMYRCASSPGYWRNSNQPQHFGDGTRLSIL.

This clonotype has just a few counts. The chain is built from TRBV7-2 and TRBJ1-2; a possible D gene is TRBD1 (6 bases). Germline V gives CDR1 SGHTA, CDR2 FQGNSA. Trimming left V 1 base short and J 6 bases short, with 12 bases between. The CDR3 loop spans 14 amino acids. CDR3 bases: TGTGCCAGCAGCTTAGTTCCAGGGGAGCATGGCTACACCTTC. Translation gives CASSLVPGEHGYTF.

The V and J genes are TRBV28 and TRBJ2-1, with TRBD2 matching over 14 bases. Germline CDR1 reads MDHEN; CDR2 reads SYDVKM. The ends lost 5 bases at V and 10 bases at J; junction bases unmatched: 7. The CDR3 sequence is 15 residues long. CDR3 amino acids: CASSPGLAGAGEQFF. The CDR3 DNA sequence: TGTGCCAGCAGTCCGGGACTAGCGGGGGCGGGGGAGCAGTTCTTC.

This chain joins TRBV20-1 and TRBJ1-2; D may be TRBD1 (5 bases). The germline CDR1 and CDR2 sequences are DFQATT and SNEGSKA (reference sequence). V lost 6 bases and J 6 bases, leaving 14 bases between the germline ends. This CDR3 is built from 12 residues. CDR3 DNA: TGCAGTGCCGCCTCCGGAGGGGATGGCTACACCTTC. This sequence encodes CSAASGGDGYTF.

This clonotype was seen ten or more times. J is TRBJ1-4 and V is TRBV7-2; D unclear. This CDR3 spans 15 amino acids. Germline V lookup: CDR1 SGHTA, CDR2 FQGNSA. The V end was cut by 3 bases, the J end by 1 base, with 9 bases between. This CDR3 is CASSFDPGTNEKLFF. The CDR3 region has the DNA TGTGCCAGCAGCTTCGACCCGGGAACTAATGAAAAACTGTTTTTT.

The sample holds a few counts of this clonotype. The genes are TRBV7-3 and TRBJ2-2; D uncertain. Per the germline V gene, CDR1 is SGHTA and CDR2 is FQGTGA. V dropped 5 bases and J dropped 5 bases, with 12 bases sitting between them. CDR3 size: 14 residues. The CDR3 protein is CASSRLSVTGELFF. The CDR3 DNA reads TGTGCCAGCAGCCGCCTGTCGGTGACCGGGGAGCTGTTTTTT. Together with reference TRBV7-3 and TRBJ2-2, the CDR3 gives the full variable domain: GAGVSQTPSNKVTEKGKYVELRCDPISGHTALYWYRQSLGQGPEFLIYFQGTGAADDSGLPNDRFFAVRPEGSVSTLKIQRTERGDSAVYLCASSRLSVTGELFFGEGSRLTVL.

The V gene is TRBV6-4, the J gene TRBJ2-3; tentatively, D is TRBD1 or TRBD2 (6 bases each). The germline gives CDR1 MRHNA, CDR2 SNTAGT. The CDR3 is made up of 16 amino acids. The V and J ends lost 3 bases and 5 bases respectively, with 18 bases between them. The CDR3 DNA sequence: TGTGCCAGCAGTGAGGGGGGCCGGGGCCTAGGAGATACGCAGTATTTT. It codes for CASSEGGRGLGDTQYF.

The chain employs TRBV5-1 and TRBJ2-7; maybe TRBD2 (5 bases). In germline, CDR1 is SGHRS, CDR2 YFSETQ. The CDR3 covers 13 residues. Trimming cost V 4 bases and J 5 bases, with 13 bases left between them. This CDR3 is CASSLPSRDEQYF. CDR3 DNA sequence: TGCGCCAGCAGCCTACCTAGCAGAGACGAGCAGTACTTC.

There are a few counts of this clonotype. The rearrangement joins TRBV10-3 to TRBJ2-1; 12 nucleotides align to TRBD2. Germline V lookup: CDR1 ENHRY, CDR2 SYGVKD. The CDR3 sequence is 13 residues long. Trimming at V came to 6 bases and at J to 7 bases, leaving 1 base not matched to a gene. As DNA, the CDR3 is TGTGCCATCAGCGGACTAGCGGGGAATGAGCAGTTCTTC. Translation gives CAISGLAGNEQFF.

There are many counts of this clonotype. The chain links TRBV5-6 to TRBJ2-7, with D possibly being TRBD1 (5 bases). V was pared by 0 bases and J by 6 bases, with 10 bases between. The germline CDR1 and CDR2 sequences are SGHDT and YYEEEE. The CDR3 totals 13 residues. CDR3 protein: CASSLAVGAEQYV. The CDR3 DNA reads as TGTGCCAGCAGCTTGGCCGTAGGGGCCGAGCAGTACGTC.

A few counts support this clonotype. The V call is TRBV5-4, the J call TRBJ1-2, with no clear D. Looked up from germline, CDR1 is SGHNT and CDR2 is YYREEE (reference sequence). The CDR3 has 13 amino acids. The V gene lost 3 bases and the J gene lost 4 bases, with 10 bases spanning the gap. Here the CDR3 reads CASSSEGGYGYTF. The CDR3 nucleotides are TGTGCCAGCAGCTCTGAGGGTGGCTATGGCTACACCTTC.

V gene TRBV7-6 combines with J gene TRBJ1-3, with D perhaps matching TRBD1 (5 bases). This CDR3 is 15 amino acids long. The germline V gene has CDR1 SGHVS and CDR2 FNYEAQ. V gave up 4 bases and J gave up 3 bases, with 13 bases separating them. The CDR3: CASSSTDRRGNTIYF. In DNA, the CDR3 is TGTGCCAGCAGCTCAACAGACAGACGTGGAAACACCATATATTTT. Drawing the rest from reference TRBV7-6 and TRBJ1-3, the complete variable domain is GAGVSQSPRYKVTKRGQDVALRCDPISGHVSLYWYRQALGQGPEFLTYFNYEAQQDKSGLPNDRFSAERPEGSISTLTIQRTEQRDSAMYRCASSSTDRRGNTIYFGEGSWLTVV.

As DNA, the CDR3 is TGTGCCAGCAGTGAAGTGGGACAGGGGGCCAACACCATATATTTT. The encoded protein is CASSEVGQGANTIYF. The chain links TRBV2 to TRBJ1-3, with TRBD1 identical over 12 bases. Germline loops: CDR1 SNHLY, CDR2 FYNNEI. The length of the CDR3 is 15 residues. Trimming cost V 1 base and J 7 bases; bases outside gene matches: 2.

This clonotype was detected a few times. DNA of the CDR3: TGCAGTGCTAGAGATTGGGGGGGCCACAAAGACAATGAGCAGTTCTTC. Translating gives CSARDWGGHKDNEQFF. This chain connects TRBV20-1 to TRBJ2-1; D is perhaps TRBD2 (7 bases). V lost 0 bases and J 5 bases, leaving 17 bases between the germline ends. This CDR3 spans 16 amino acids. Germline assignment: CDR1 DFQATT and CDR2 SNEGSKA (reference sequence).

This clonotype was found many times. The V gene is TRBV6-2 or TRBV6-3, the J gene TRBJ2-2, with D uncertain. Trimming took 8 bases from V and 2 from J, leaving 9 bases between them. The V gene's germline CDR1 is MNHEY and CDR2 SVGEGT. The CDR3 is 13 residues long. Here the CDR3 reads CASWLQNTGELFF. The CDR3 coding sequence is TGTGCCAGCTGGCTGCAAAACACCGGGGAGCTGTTTTTT.

The chain recombines TRBV5-6 with TRBJ2-1; D is ambiguous. The length of the CDR3 is 12 residues. CDR1 is SGHDT, CDR2 YYEEEE, per germline. With 4 bases removed from V and 7 bases from J, the gap between germline ends came to 9 bases. The CDR3 coding sequence is TGTGCCAGCAGCACCGCCGTGAATGAGCAGTTCTTC. Amino acid sequence: CASSTAVNEQFF.

CDR3 in DNA: TGTGCCAGCAGTTCCCCCACTAGCGGACCCCTTTATGAGCAGTTCTTC. The encoded protein is CASSSPTSGPLYEQFF. The J gene is TRBJ2-1, the V gene TRBV12-3 or TRBV12-4, with 8 bases that match TRBD2. The V segment lost 4 bases and the J segment 8 bases; nucleotides outside the gene matches: 13. The length of the CDR3 is 16 residues.

The chain couples TRBV29-1 to TRBJ2-3, with 12 bases lining up with TRBD2. The ends lost 3 bases at V and 1 base at J; junction bases unmatched: 8. The CDR3 consists of 17 residues. Germline V gene lookup returns CDR1 SQVTM and CDR2 ANQGSEA. CDR3 bases: TGCAGCGTTGAGGGGCTAGCGGGGGGGCTGGGCACAGATACGCAGTATTTT. It codes for CSVEGLAGGLGTDTQYF.